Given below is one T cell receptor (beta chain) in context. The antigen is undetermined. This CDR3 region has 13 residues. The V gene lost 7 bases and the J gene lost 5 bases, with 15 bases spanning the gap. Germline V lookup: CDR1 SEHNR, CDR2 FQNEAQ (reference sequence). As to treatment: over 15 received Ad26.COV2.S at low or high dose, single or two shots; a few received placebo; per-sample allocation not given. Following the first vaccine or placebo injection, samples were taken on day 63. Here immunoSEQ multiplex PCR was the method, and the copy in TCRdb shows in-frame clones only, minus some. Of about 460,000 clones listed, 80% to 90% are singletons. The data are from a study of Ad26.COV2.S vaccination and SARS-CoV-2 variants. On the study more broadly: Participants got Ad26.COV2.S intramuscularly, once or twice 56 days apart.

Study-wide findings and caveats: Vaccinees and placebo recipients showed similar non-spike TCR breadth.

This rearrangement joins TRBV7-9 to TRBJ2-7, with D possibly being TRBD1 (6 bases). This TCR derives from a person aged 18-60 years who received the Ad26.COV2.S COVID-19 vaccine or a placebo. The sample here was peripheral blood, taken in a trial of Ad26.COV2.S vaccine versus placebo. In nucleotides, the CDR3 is TGTGCCAGCATGAGCCAGGGGCCGAACGAGCAGTACTTC. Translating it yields CASMSQGPNEQYF.